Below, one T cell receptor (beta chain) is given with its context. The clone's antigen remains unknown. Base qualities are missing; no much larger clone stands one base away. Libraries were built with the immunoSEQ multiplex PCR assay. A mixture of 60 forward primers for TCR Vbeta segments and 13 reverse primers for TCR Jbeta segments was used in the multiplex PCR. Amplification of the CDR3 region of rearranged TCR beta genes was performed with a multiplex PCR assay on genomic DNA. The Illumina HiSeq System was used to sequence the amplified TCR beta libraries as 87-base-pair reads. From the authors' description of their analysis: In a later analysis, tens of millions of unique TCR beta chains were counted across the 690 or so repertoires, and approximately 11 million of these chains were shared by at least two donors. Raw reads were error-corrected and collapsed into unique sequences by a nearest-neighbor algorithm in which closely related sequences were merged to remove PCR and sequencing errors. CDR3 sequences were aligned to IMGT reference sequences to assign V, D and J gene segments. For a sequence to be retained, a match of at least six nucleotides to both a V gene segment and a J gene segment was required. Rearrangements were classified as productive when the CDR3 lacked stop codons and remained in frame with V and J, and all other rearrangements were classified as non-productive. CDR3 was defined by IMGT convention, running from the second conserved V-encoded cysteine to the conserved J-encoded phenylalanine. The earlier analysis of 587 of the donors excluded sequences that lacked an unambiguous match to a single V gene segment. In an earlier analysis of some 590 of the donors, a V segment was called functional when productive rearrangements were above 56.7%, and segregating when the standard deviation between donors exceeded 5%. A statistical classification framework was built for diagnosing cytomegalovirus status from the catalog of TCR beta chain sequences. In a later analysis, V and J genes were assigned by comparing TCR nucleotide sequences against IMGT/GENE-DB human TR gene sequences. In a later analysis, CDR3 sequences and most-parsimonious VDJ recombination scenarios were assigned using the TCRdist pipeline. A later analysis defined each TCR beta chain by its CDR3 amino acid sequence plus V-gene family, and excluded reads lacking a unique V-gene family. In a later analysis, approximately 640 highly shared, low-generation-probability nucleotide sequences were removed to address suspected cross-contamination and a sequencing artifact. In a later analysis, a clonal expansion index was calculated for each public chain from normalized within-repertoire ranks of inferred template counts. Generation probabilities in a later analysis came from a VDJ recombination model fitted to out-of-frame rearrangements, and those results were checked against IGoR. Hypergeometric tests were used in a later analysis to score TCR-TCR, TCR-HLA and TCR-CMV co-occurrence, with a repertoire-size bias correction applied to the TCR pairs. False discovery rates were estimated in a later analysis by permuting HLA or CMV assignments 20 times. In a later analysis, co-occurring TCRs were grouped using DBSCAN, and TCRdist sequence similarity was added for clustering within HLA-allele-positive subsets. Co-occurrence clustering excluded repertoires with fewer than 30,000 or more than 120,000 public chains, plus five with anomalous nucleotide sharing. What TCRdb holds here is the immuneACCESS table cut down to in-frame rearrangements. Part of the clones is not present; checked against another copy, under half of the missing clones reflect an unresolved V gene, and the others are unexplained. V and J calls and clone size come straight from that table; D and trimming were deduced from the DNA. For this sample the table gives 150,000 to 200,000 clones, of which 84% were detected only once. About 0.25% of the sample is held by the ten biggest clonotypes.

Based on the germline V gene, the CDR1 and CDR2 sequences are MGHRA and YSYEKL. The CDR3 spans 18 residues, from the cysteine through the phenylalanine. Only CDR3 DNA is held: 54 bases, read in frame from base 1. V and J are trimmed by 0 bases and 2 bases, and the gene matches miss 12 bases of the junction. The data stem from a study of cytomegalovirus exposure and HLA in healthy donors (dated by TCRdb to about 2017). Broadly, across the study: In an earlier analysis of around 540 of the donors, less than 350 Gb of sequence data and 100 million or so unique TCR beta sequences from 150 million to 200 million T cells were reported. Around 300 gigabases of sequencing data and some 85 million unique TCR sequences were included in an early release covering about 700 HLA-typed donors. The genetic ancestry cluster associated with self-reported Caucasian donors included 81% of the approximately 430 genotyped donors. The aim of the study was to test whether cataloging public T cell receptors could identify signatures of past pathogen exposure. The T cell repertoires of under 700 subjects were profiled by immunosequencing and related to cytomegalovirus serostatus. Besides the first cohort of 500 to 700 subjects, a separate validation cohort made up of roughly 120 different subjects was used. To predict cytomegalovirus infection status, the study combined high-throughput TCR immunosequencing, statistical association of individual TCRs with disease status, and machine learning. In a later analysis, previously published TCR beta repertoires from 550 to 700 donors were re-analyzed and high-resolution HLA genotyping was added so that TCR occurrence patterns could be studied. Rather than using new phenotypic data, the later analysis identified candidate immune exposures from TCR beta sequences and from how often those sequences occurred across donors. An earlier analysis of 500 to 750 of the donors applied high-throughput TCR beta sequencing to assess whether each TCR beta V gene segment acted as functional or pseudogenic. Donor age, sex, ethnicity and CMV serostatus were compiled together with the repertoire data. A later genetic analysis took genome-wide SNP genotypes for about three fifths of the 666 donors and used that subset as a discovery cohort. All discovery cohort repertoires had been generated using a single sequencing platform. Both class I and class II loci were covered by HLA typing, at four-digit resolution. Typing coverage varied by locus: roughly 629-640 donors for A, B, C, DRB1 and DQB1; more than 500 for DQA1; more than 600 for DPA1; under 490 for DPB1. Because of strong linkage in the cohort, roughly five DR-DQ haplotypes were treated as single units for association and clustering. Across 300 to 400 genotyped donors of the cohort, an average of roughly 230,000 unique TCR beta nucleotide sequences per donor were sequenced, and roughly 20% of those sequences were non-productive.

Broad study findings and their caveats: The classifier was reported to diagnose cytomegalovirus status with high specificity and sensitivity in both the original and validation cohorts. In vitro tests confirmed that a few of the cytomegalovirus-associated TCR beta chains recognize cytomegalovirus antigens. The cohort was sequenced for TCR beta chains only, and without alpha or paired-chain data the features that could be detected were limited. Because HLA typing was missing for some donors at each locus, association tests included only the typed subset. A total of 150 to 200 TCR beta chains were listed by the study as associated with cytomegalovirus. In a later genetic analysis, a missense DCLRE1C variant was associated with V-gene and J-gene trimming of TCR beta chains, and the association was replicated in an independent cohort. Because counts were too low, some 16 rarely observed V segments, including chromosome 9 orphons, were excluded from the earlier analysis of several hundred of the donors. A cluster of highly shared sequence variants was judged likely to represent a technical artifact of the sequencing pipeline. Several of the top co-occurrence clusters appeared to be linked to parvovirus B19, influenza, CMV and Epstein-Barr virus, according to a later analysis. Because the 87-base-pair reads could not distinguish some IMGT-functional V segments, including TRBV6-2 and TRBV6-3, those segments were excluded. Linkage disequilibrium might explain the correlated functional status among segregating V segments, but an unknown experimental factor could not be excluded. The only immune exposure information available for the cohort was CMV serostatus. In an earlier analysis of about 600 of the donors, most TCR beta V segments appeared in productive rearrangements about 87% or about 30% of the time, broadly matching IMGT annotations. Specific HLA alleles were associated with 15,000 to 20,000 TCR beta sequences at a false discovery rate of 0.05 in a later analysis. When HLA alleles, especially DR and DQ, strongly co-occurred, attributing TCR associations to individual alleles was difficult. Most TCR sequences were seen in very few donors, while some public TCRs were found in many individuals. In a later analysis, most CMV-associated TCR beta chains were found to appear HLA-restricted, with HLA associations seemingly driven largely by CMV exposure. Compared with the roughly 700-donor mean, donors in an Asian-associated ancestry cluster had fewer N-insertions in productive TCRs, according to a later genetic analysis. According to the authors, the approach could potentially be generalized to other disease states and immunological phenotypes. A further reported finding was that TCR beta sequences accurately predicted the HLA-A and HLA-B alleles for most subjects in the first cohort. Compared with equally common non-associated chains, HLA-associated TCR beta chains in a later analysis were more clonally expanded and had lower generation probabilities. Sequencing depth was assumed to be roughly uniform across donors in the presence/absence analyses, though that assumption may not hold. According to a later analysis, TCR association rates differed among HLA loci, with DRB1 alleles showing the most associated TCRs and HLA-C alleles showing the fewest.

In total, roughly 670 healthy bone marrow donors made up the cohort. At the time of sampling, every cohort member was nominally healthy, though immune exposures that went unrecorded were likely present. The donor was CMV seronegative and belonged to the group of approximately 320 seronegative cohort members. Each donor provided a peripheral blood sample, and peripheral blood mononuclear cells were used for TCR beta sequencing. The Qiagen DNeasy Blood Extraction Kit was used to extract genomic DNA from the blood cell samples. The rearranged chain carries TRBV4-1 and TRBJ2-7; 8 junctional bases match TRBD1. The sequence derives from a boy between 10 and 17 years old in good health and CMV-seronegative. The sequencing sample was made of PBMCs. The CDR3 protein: CASSQERSMWTGPYEQYF. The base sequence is TGCGCCAGCAGCCAAGAACGGAGTATGTGGACAGGGCCCTACGAGCAGTACTTC.